This T cell receptor (beta chain) is drawn from a study of beta chain features in type 1 diabetes. Every isolated RNA sample was fully reverse transcribed, so sequencing captured expressed TCRB transcripts. Only in-frame clones appear in the TCRdb table, and some are missing; sequencing was by immunoSEQ multiplex PCR. This table holds about 130,000 clones, around a tenth found once. V lost 3 bases and J 4 bases, leaving 10 bases between the germline ends. CDR1 is SGDLS, CDR2 YYNGEE, per germline. CDR3 length equals 14 residues. This clone was seen more than once but under ten times. V and J are TRBV9 and TRBJ2-2; D possibly corresponds to TRBD2 (6 bases). This receptor was taken from a man aged 18 to 30 in good health. Material: central memory CD4+ T cells from blood. The CDR3 loop reads CASSAGGLTGELFF. CDR3 bases: TGTGCCAGCAGCGCCGGGGGACTCACCGGGGAGCTGTTTTTT.